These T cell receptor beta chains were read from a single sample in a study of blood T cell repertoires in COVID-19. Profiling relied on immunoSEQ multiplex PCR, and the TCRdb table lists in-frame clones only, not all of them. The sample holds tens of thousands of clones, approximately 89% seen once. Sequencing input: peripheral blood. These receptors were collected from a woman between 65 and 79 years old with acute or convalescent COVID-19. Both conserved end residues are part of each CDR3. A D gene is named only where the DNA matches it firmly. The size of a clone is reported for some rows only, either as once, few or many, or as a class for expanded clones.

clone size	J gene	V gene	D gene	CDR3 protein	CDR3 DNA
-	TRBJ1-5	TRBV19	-	CASSPTGSSNQPQHF	TGTGCCAGTAGTCCTACAGGGAGTAGCAATCAGCCCCAGCATTTT
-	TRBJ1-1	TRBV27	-	CASSSLRGGRTEAFF	TGTGCCAGCAGTTCCTTGAGGGGAGGTCGGACTGAAGCTTTCTTT
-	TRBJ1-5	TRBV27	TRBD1	CASSLIGTGGWPQHF	TGTGCCAGCAGTTTAATAGGGACAGGGGGTTGGCCCCAGCATTTT
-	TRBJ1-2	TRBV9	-	CASSAQGYGYTF	TGTGCCAGCAGCGCGCAGGGGTATGGCTACACCTTC
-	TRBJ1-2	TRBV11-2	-	CASSPDINYGYTF	TGTGCCAGCAGCCCGGACATAAACTATGGCTACACCTTC
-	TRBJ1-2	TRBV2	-	CASSVHDYGYTF	TGTGCCAGCAGTGTACATGACTATGGCTACACCTTC
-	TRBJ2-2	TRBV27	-	CASSLSRAGELFF	TGTGCCAGCAGTTTATCCAGGGCCGGGGAGCTGTTTTTT
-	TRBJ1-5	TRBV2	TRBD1	CASSGDSLTPTQHF	TGTGCCAGCAGTGGGGACAGCCTTACTCCGACCCAGCATTTT
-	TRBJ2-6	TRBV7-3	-	CASSLQGRSGANVLTF	TGTGCCAGCAGCTTACAGGGTCGGTCCGGGGCCAACGTCCTGACTTTC
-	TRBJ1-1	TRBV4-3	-	CASSQDRTLNTEAFF	TGCGCCAGCAGCCAAGACAGGACACTTAACACTGAAGCTTTCTTT
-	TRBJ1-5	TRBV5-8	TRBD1	CASSKLRGSGNQPQHF	TGTGCCAGCAGTAAACTCAGGGGGTCGGGCAATCAGCCCCAGCATTTT
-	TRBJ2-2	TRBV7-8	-	CASSRLFGELFF	TGTGCCAGCAGCCGCTTGTTTGGGGAGCTGTTTTTT
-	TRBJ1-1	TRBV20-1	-	CSARDVAAFF	TGCAGTGCTAGAGATGTAGCAGCTTTCTTT
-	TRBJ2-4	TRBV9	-	CASSVGTLAKNIQYF	TGTGCCAGCAGCGTAGGGACTTTAGCCAAAAACATTCAGTACTTC
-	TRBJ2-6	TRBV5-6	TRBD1	CASSYNRGFTGANVLTF	TGTGCCAGCAGCTACAACAGGGGATTCACCGGGGCCAACGTCCTGACTTTC
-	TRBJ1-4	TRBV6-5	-	CASSRDRTTNEKLFF	TGTGCCAGCAGTCGAGACAGAACAACTAATGAAAAACTGTTTTTT
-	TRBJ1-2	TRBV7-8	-	CASSEEVDYGYTF	TGTGCCAGCAGCGAAGAGGTGGACTATGGCTACACCTTC
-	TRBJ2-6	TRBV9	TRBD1	CASSLRQGPSGANVLTF	TGTGCCAGCAGCTTACGACAGGGACCCTCTGGGGCCAACGTCCTGACTTTC
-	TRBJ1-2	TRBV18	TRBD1	CASSLTGNDGYTF	TGTGCCAGCTCACTGACAGGGAATGATGGCTACACCTTC
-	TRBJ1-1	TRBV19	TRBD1	CASSPDRGGTEAFF	TGTGCCAGTAGCCCCGACAGGGGTGGCACTGAAGCTTTCTTT
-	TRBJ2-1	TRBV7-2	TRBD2	CASSVTSGTYNEQFF	TGTGCCAGCAGCGTAACTAGCGGGACCTACAATGAGCAGTTCTTC
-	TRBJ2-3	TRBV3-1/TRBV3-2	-	CASSPLRTATTSTDTQYF	TGTGCCAGCAGCCCGCTTAGGACAGCCACTACTTCCACAGATACGCAGTATTTT
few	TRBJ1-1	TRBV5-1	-	CASSLDGSTEAFF	TGCGCCAGCAGCTTGGACGGGTCCACTGAAGCTTTCTTT